Sequencing of this T cell receptor (beta chain) was carried out in a study of beta chain features in type 1 diabetes. Study-wide context: Age, gender and cell yields were similar between patients and healthy donors.

It was one heparinised blood draw, averaging about 120 mL, that each donor gave. Expressed TCRB transcripts got sequenced, as all isolated RNA was reverse transcribed. Clones were sequenced by immunoSEQ multiplex PCR, and TCRdb holds only the in-frame ones, with some missing. The repertoire holds 300,000 to 350,000 clones, with approximately 15% as singletons. This clone has just a few counts. Its antigen is currently unknown. Study outcomes and limitations: VDJ junctions from patients with type 1 diabetes contained fewer insertions and more deletions.

Germline CDR1 SGHTA, CDR2 FQGNSA. This CDR3 has 14 residues. Trimming shortened V by 1 base and J by 0 bases, and 4 bases separated the two germline ends. Sequencing input: central memory CD4+ T cells from blood. This sequence joins TRBV7-2 and TRBJ1-3; D gene uncertain. The clonotype originates from a man younger than 40 in good health. CDR3 loop: CASSLGYSGNTIYF. For the CDR3, the DNA is TGTGCCAGCAGCTTAGGATACTCTGGAAACACCATATATTTT.